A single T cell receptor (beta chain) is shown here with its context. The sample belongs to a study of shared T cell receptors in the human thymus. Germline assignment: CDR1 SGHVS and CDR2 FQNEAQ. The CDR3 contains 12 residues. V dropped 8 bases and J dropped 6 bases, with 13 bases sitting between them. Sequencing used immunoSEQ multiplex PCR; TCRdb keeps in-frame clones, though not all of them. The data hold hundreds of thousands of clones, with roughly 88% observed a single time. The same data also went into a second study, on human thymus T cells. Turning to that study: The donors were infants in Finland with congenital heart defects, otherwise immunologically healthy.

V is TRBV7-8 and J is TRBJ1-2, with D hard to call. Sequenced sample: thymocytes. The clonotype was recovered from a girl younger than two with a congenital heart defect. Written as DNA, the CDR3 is TGTGCCAGCCAAGGAGCATACCATGGCTACACCTTC. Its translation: CASQGAYHGYTF.